These 7 T cell receptor beta chains came from one sample sequenced in a study of early T cells in non-severe SARS-CoV-2 infection. TCRdb passed the 5' RACE reads through MiXCR, listing each CDR3 protein once. The sample shows 57,000 or so distinct CDR3 sequences, 5.6% of them seen only once. Sequences were obtained from whole blood. Receptors were obtained from an adult who was a healthcare worker with PCR-confirmed SARS-CoV-2 infection or an uninfected control (not recorded which).

This clonotype was detected ten times or more. The chain uses TRBV6-5 and TRBJ2-7, with 7 bases that match TRBD1. The CDR3 totals 13 residues. The germline CDR1 and CDR2 sequences are MNHEY and SVGAGI. J gave up 6 bases and V 2 bases, and 4 bases lay outside the gene matches. The CDR3 loop is CASSYRDSGEQYF. The CDR3 coding sequence is TGTGCCAGCAGTTACCGGGACAGCGGCGAGCAGTACTTC.

This clonotype came up many times. The chain recombines TRBV18 with TRBJ1-2, with a tentative D call TRBD1 (5 bases). This CDR3 spans 16 amino acids. The ends were cut back, 0 bases at V and 3 bases at J, with 14 bases in the middle. Germline V gene data show CDR1 as KGHSH and CDR2 as LQKENI. CDR3 sequence: CASSPPPPAGYYGYTF. The CDR3, as DNA: TGTGCCAGCTCACCACCGCCCCCCGCAGGGTACTATGGCTACACCTTC.

Ten or more counts support this clonotype. The chain combines TRBV19 with TRBJ2-1; the match to TRBD2 covers 11 bases. The CDR3 has 15 amino acids. The J segment lost 2 bases and the V segment lost 6 bases, leaving 3 bases of the junction unmatched. The germline V gene encodes CDR1 LNHDA and CDR2 SQIVND (reference sequence). The CDR3 coding sequence is TGTGCCAGTAGGGGGACTAGCGGCACCTACAATGAGCAGTTCTTC. Its protein is CASRGTSGTYNEQFF.

The V and J genes are TRBV10-3 and TRBJ2-7, with TRBD2 as a possible D gene (5 bases). Trimming removed 3 bases at V and 7 bases at J, with 10 bases between. The CDR3 sequence is 12 residues long. Germline values: CDR1 ENHRY, CDR2 SYGVKD. The CDR3 nucleotides read TGTGCCATCAGTGAATCATCGGGGGAGCAGTACTTC. This gives the protein CAISESSGEQYF.

V and J are TRBV6-2 or TRBV6-3 and TRBJ2-3, with a tentative D call TRBD1 (6 bases). CDR3 length equals 16 residues. V gave up 9 bases and J gave up 3 bases, with 22 bases separating them. In germline, CDR1 is MNHEY, CDR2 SVGEGT. The CDR3 reads CASKQGRPHQTDTQYF. CDR3 DNA sequence: TGTGCCAGTAAACAGGGACGACCTCACCAGACAGATACGCAGTATTTT.

The sample holds a few counts of this clonotype. The V call is TRBV7-2, the J call TRBJ2-7; either TRBD1 or TRBD2 may supply D (5 bases each). The CDR3 sequence is 12 residues long. CDR1 is SGHTA and CDR2 is FQGNSA in the germline V gene. V shed 4 bases and J shed 11 bases, with 15 bases lying between them. The CDR3, as DNA: TGTGCCAGCAGCTCGTTCCCGGGGACCGAGTACTTC. The encoded protein is CASSSFPGTEYF.

In this sample, this clonotype turned up many times. One junction end does not reproduce the germline sequence, and a read error may be involved. J is TRBJ2-3 and V is TRBV29-1, with 10 bases matching TRBD2. Germline CDR1 is SQVTM and CDR2 is ANQGSEA. The CDR3 is made up of 13 amino acids. The CDR3 sequence: CSASGSSPDTQFF. The CDR3 nucleotides are TGCAGTGCTAGCGGGAGCTCCCCAGATACGCAGTTTTTT.